This T cell receptor beta chain comes out of a study of cytomegalovirus exposure and HLA in healthy donors (dated by TCRdb to about 2017). Notes on the research overall: In an earlier analysis of 450 to 750 of the donors, under 300 Gb of sequence data and just under 120 million unique TCR beta sequences from roughly 190 million T cells were reported. Around 330 gigabases of sequencing data and roughly 81 million unique TCR sequences made up an early release that covered 500 to 700 HLA-typed donors. Of the approximately 400 genotyped donors, over 65% fell in the genetic ancestry cluster associated with self-reported Caucasian donors. The aim of the study was to test whether cataloging public T cell receptors could identify signatures of past pathogen exposure. The study used immunosequencing to profile the T cell repertoires of hundreds of subjects and linked those repertoires to cytomegalovirus serostatus. Besides the first cohort of some 670 subjects, a separate validation cohort made up of 120 different subjects was used. High-throughput TCR immunosequencing, statistical association of individual TCRs with disease status, and machine learning were combined to predict cytomegalovirus infection status. A later analysis re-examined previously published TCR beta repertoires from just over 650 donors and added high-resolution HLA genotyping to investigate patterns of TCR occurrence. In the later analysis, no new phenotypic data were used to find candidate immune exposures; instead, reliance was placed on TCR beta sequences and their occurrence across donors. In an earlier analysis of 587 of the donors, high-throughput TCR beta sequencing was used to judge whether each TCR beta V gene segment behaved as functional or pseudogenic. Donor age, sex, ethnicity and CMV serostatus were collected together with the repertoire data. A later genetic analysis used genome-wide SNP genotypes for about 60% of the 666 donors, treating that subset as a discovery cohort. All discovery cohort repertoires had been generated using a single sequencing platform. HLA typing included class I and class II loci at four-digit resolution. The number of donors typed differed by locus, with 629-630 for A, B, C, DRB1 and DQB1, 522 for DQA1, approximately 570 for DPA1, and about 450 for DPB1. About five DR-DQ haplotypes were treated as single units for association and clustering because of strong linkage in the cohort. Among roughly 400 genotyped donors of the cohort, an average of around 220,000 unique TCR beta nucleotide sequences was sequenced per donor, of which 15% to 20% were non-productive. Overall results and qualifications from the work: In a later analysis, HLA-associated TCR beta chains were found to be more clonally expanded and to have lower generation probabilities than equally common non-associated chains. Several of the top co-occurrence clusters appeared to be linked to parvovirus B19, influenza, CMV and Epstein-Barr virus, according to a later analysis. In vitro tests confirmed that a few of the cytomegalovirus-associated TCR beta chains recognize cytomegalovirus antigens. Seventeen rarely observed V segments, including chromosome 9 orphons, were excluded from the earlier analysis of several hundred of the donors because counts were too low. A further reported finding was that TCR beta sequences accurately predicted the HLA-A and HLA-B alleles for most subjects in the first cohort. While some public TCRs were present in many individuals, most TCR sequences turned up only very rarely across donors. At a false discovery rate of 0.05, a later analysis linked around 17,000 TCR beta sequences to specific HLA alleles. In the study, some 160 TCR beta chains were listed as associated with cytomegalovirus. A later genetic analysis associated a missense DCLRE1C variant with V-gene and J-gene trimming of TCR beta chains, and an independent cohort replicated the association. The cohort was sequenced for TCR beta chains only, and without alpha or paired-chain data the features that could be detected were limited. In an earlier analysis of around 600 of the donors, most TCR beta V segments were observed in productive rearrangements about 90% or about 30% of the time, broadly matching IMGT annotations. The classifier was reported to diagnose cytomegalovirus status with high specificity and sensitivity in both the original cohort and the validation cohort. In a later analysis, TCR association rates were found to vary across HLA loci, with the most associated TCRs seen for DRB1 alleles and the fewest for HLA-C alleles. Linkage disequilibrium might explain the correlated functional status among segregating V segments, but an unknown experimental factor could not be excluded. Because some donors lacked HLA typing at each locus, the association tests relied only on the typed subset. The authors suggested that the approach could potentially be extended to other disease states and immunological phenotypes. A later genetic analysis reported fewer N-insertions in productive TCRs among donors in an Asian-associated ancestry cluster than the roughly 700-donor mean. Presence/absence analyses assumed roughly uniform sequencing depth across donors, an assumption that may not hold. Strong co-occurrence of HLA alleles, especially DR and DQ, made assigning TCR associations to individual alleles difficult. Immune exposure information for the cohort was limited to CMV serostatus. In a later analysis, most CMV-associated TCR beta chains were found to appear HLA-restricted, with HLA associations seemingly driven largely by CMV exposure. A group of highly shared sequence variants was considered likely to be a technical artifact of the sequencing pipeline.

The cohort consisted of some 730 healthy bone marrow donors. At the time of sampling, all cohort members were nominally healthy, though unrecorded immune exposures were likely present. The donor tested CMV seronegative, placing the donor among the approximately 400 seronegative members of the cohort. Each donor provided a peripheral blood sample, and peripheral blood mononuclear cells were used for TCR beta sequencing. Genomic DNA was extracted from the blood cell samples with the Qiagen DNeasy Blood Extraction Kit. As regards this clone: The clone's antigen remains unknown. Per-nucleotide qualities are absent, and no much larger clonotype sits a single base away.

Library construction relied on the immunoSEQ multiplex PCR assay. A mixture of 60 forward primers for TCR Vbeta segments and 13 reverse primers for TCR Jbeta segments was used in the multiplex PCR. A multiplex PCR assay on genomic DNA amplified the CDR3 region of rearranged TCR beta genes. Amplified TCR beta libraries were sequenced as 87-base-pair reads on the Illumina HiSeq System. As for how the authors treated the data: A later analysis counted around 72 million unique TCR beta chains across the roughly 700 repertoires, and roughly 10 million of these chains were shared by at least two donors. To remove PCR and sequencing errors, raw reads were error-corrected and collapsed into unique sequences using a nearest-neighbor algorithm that merged closely related sequences. Alignment of CDR3 sequences to IMGT reference sequences was used to assign V, D and J gene segments. For a sequence to be retained, a match of at least six nucleotides to both a V gene segment and a J gene segment was required. Rearrangements were called productive when the CDR3 lacked stop codons and stayed in frame with V and J; all others were non-productive. CDR3 was defined by IMGT convention, running from the second conserved V-encoded cysteine to the conserved J-encoded phenylalanine. In an earlier analysis of 587 of the donors, sequences lacking an unambiguous match to a single V gene segment were excluded. In an earlier analysis of several hundred of the donors, V segments were called functional above 56.7% productive rearrangements and were called segregating when the between-donor standard deviation exceeded 5%. A statistical classification framework was built to diagnose cytomegalovirus status from the catalog of TCR beta chain sequences. A later analysis assigned V and J genes by comparing TCR nucleotide sequences with IMGT/GENE-DB human TR gene sequences. A later analysis assigned CDR3 sequences and most-parsimonious VDJ recombination scenarios with the TCRdist pipeline. In a later analysis, each TCR beta chain was defined by its CDR3 amino acid sequence together with its V-gene family, and reads without a unique V-gene family were excluded. In a later analysis, some 600 highly shared, low-generation-probability nucleotide sequences were removed to address suspected cross-contamination and a sequencing artifact. For each public chain, a later analysis derived a clonal expansion index from normalized ranks of inferred template counts within each repertoire. A later analysis computed generation probabilities with a VDJ recombination model fitted to out-of-frame rearrangements, and checked the results against IGoR. A later analysis scored TCR-TCR, TCR-HLA and TCR-CMV co-occurrence with hypergeometric tests, applying a repertoire-size bias correction to TCR pairs. In a later analysis, false discovery rates were estimated by permuting HLA or CMV assignments 20 times. In a later analysis, co-occurring TCRs were grouped with DBSCAN, and TCRdist sequence similarity was added when clustering was performed within HLA-allele-positive subsets. Repertoires with fewer than 30,000 or more than 120,000 public chains were left out of co-occurrence clustering, as were a handful of repertoires with anomalous nucleotide sharing. Drawn from immuneACCESS, this table holds only the in-frame rearrangements with V and J called that TCRdb kept. Clones are partly lost; checked studies trace under half to an unresolved V gene and leave the rest unexplained. For V, J and clone size, that table is used; D and trimming come from the DNA. The sample has around 130,000 clones on record, 70% to 85% of them singletons. The ten biggest clones cover 1% to 1.5% of the sample.

The sequencing input was PBMCs. The receptor was derived from a boy aged 10-17 years in good health and CMV-seronegative.

The DNA sequence reads TGTGCCACCGGATCAGGGGGGTTCGACTATGGCTACACCTTC. Translated, this is CATGSGGFDYGYTF. This chain joins TRBV19 to TRBJ1-2, with TRBD1 identical over 7 junction bases. CDR1 and CDR2 are drawn from the germline V gene (reference sequence): LNHDA, SQIVND. The CDR3 runs 14 amino acids, cysteine and phenylalanine included. Only the CDR3 part of the read is kept: 42 bases, read in frame from the first base. Clipping removes 10 bases from V and 3 bases from J, with 11 as the unmatched junction base count.